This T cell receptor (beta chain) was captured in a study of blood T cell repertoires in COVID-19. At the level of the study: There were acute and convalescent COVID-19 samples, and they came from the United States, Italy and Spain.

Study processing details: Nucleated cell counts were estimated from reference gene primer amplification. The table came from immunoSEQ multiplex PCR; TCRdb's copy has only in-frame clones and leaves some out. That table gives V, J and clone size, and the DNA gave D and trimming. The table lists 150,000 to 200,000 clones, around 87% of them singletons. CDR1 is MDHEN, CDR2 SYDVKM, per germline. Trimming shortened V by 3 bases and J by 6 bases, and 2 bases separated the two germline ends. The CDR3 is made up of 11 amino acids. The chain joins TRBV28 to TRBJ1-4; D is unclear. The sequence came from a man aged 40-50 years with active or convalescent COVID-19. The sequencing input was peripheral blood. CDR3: CASSFDEKLFF. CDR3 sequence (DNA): TGTGCCAGCAGTTTCGATGAAAAACTGTTTTTT.